The subject of this entry is one T cell receptor (beta chain). It has no known antigen specificity. Base qualities are not recorded, but no much larger clone differs from it by a single base. This sample was taken from a study of molecular identifiers for immune sequencing clone quantification (dated by TCRdb to about 2018). The study in broad terms: In a replicate experiment, RNA from around 20,000 or 100,000 naive CD8 T cells was split into five aliquots, four of which were sequenced. This methods study used CD8 T cells to benchmark TCR RNA copy counting and molecular-identifier clustering-based TCR repertoire sequencing (MIDCIRS).

Overall study outcomes, separate from this receptor: Identical TCR molecules sharing a barcode could cause highly expanded clone sizes to be underestimated. The naive libraries included spiked-in Jurkat TCR RNA (roughly 9 copies' worth), and this RNA is not part of the donor repertoire. Spiked-in Jurkat TCR RNA equal to a single cell's worth was reported to be detectable even within 1,100,000 naive CD8 T cells. When barcode sub-clustering was omitted, TCR diversity was inflated by chimeric consensus sequences, with chimeras reaching as high as 47%. About 2.9 recovered TCR RNA copies per cell were obtained by modeling, versus about 9.7 by digital PCR, implying a capture efficiency of 30% to 35%. Clones above 20 RNA copies held over 99% of molecules in CMV-specific effector cells but under 1% in naive cells.

Libraries were prepared through PCR. These reads were obtained on a NextSeq 500. Preparation of bulk TCR libraries followed a previously described approach, with the TCR primers listed in Table S5. The Qiagen AllPrep DNA/RNA kit was used to purify total RNA. Before any analysis, reads coming from multiple sequencing runs of the same library were combined into one pool. The authors processed their data as follows. Only reads with exact TCR constant sequence were kept, trimmed to 150 nt, and grouped by their 12-nt molecular barcodes. Reads within each barcode group were sub-clustered using a 15% Levenshtein threshold, and quality-weighted consensus sequences were constructed for each RNA molecule. Non-functional sequences were excluded, and lower-count sequences lying one edit away from another sequence were also excluded. Barcode sub-clusters with fewer than 20% of the maximum read count were removed, based on fitting two negative binomial distributions. TCRdb ran its own pipeline on the public reads, namely fastp trimming at Q25 and MiXCR clone calling, and kept in-frame beta chains. A single entry per CDR3 protein holds the most common genes and DNA from its merged rows. The V and J calls and clone size come from TCRdb's table, not from the authors' own analysis. The sample data list about half a million distinct CDR3 sequences, and around 23% of these were observed just once. The ten largest account for over 0.6% of the sample.

Reading the germline V gene gives CDR1 SGHTA and CDR2 FQGNSA. The CDR3, from cysteine to phenylalanine, totals 15 residues. The sequence is cut down to CDR3 DNA, 45 bases in frame from base 1. Relative to germline, V is missing 5 bases and J is missing 8 bases, with 7 bases of the junction outside any gene match. Libraries of naive CD8 T cells were built from anywhere between about 18,000 and 1,000,000 sorted cells, with 10%, 30% or 50% of the purified RNA used. Naive CD8 T cells were FACS-sorted as CD8+CD4-CCR7+CD45RA+ on a BD FACSAria II into RLT Plus buffer. Approximately 9 TCR copies' worth of Jurkat RNA were spiked into roughly 19,000-1,000,000 naive CD8 T cell samples to test detection sensitivity. Enrichment of CD8 T cells was performed with RosetteSep CD8+ T Cell Enrichment Cocktail and Ficoll-Paque, after which ACK red cell lysis was carried out.

This receptor was identified in a human donor in good health. Some libraries in this study had Jurkat cell RNA spiked in. In this chain, TRBV7-2 is recombined with TRBJ2-3; TRBD2 matches 13 bases in the middle. The sequenced sample was naive CD8+ T cells from blood, with Jurkat cell RNA spiked in. The cell subset or site label here, explained by the study, means: FACS-sorted CD8+CD4-CCR7+CD45RA+ naive T cells. The DNA sequence is given as TGTGCCAGCAGCCGGCTACTAGCGGGAGGGGGTACGCAGTATTTT. Its translation is CASSRLLAGGGTQYF.